A selection of T cell receptor beta chains follows, all from one sample in a study of cytomegalovirus exposure and HLA in healthy donors. Data came from immunoSEQ multiplex PCR; TCRdb stores just in-frame clones and leaves some out. Of around 150,000 clones detected, 88% appear once; the ten largest clones hold 2.5% to 3%. The sample consisted of PBMCs. The source of these receptors is a man aged 18 to 30 in good health and CMV-seronegative. Both conserved end residues are part of each CDR3. The order of the fields is clone size, J gene, V gene, D gene, CDR3 DNA, CDR3 protein. The D gene is left open where the match is weak. Some rows mark clone size as missing; the rest say once, few, many or name a class of expanded clone.

>NA|TRBJ2-7|TRBV7-2|NA
TGTGCCAGCACGCTTTCGACGGGCTACGAGCAGTACTTC
CASTLSTGYEQYF
>once|TRBJ1-5|TRBV19|TRBD1
TGTGCCAGTAGTATAAGGACAGGGGGTTATAGCAATCAGCCCCAGCATTTT
CASSIRTGGYSNQPQHF
>NA|TRBJ2-3|TRBV28|NA
TGTGCCAGCAGTCAAAGCACAGATACGCAGTATTTT
CASSQSTDTQYF
>NA|TRBJ1-5|TRBV4-2|NA
TGTGCCAGCAGCCAAACCAGGGATCAGCCCCAGCATTTT
CASSQTRDQPQHF
>NA|TRBJ2-5|TRBV30|NA
TGTGCCTGGAGTTCACCCCGACAGGGAGGAAAGACCCAGTACTTC
CAWSSPRQGGKTQYF
>NA|TRBJ2-1|TRBV7-2|TRBD1
TGTGCCAGCAGCTTAGTAGTGGGGACAGGGCACCTTTACAATGAGCAGTTCTTC
CASSLVVGTGHLYNEQFF
>few|TRBJ1-3|TRBV13|TRBD1
TGTGCCAGCAGCTCATTCGGGACAGCTGGAAACACCATATATTTT
CASSSFGTAGNTIYF
>NA|TRBJ1-1|TRBV2|TRBD1
TGTGCCAGCAGGGGGGACAGGGTTGGCACTGAAGCTTTCTTT
CASRGDRVGTEAFF
>NA|TRBJ2-7|TRBV28|TRBD1
TGTGCCAGCAGCCCGATACAGGGGGCACCGGGGGAGCAGTACTTC
CASSPIQGAPGEQYF
>NA|TRBJ2-7|TRBV28|TRBD1
TGTGCCAGCAGTTCCGGGACAGGGGGCCACGAGCAGTACTTC
CASSSGTGGHEQYF
>NA|TRBJ1-2|TRBV6-5|TRBD1
TGTGCCAGCAGTAACGGACAGGGCGTTGGCTACACCTTC
CASSNGQGVGYTF
>NA|TRBJ1-5|TRBV4-1|TRBD1
TGCGCCAGCAGCCAAGACCCGGGACAGGGGGTCAATCAGCCCCAGCATTTT
CASSQDPGQGVNQPQHF
>NA|TRBJ1-4|TRBV27|TRBD1
TGTGCCAGCAGTTTTTGGTCAGGGGGTGAAAAACTGTTTTTT
CASSFWSGGEKLFF
>NA|TRBJ2-2|TRBV4-2|NA
TGTGCCAGCAGCCTCGCCAGACTAGTATCGGGGGAGCTGTTTTTT
CASSLARLVSGELFF
>NA|TRBJ2-3|TRBV7-6|TRBD1
TGTGCCAGCAGCTCCACTCTCCCACTCAAACAGGGGAGTTATAGCACAGATACGCAGTATTTT
CASSSTLPLKQGSYSTDTQYF
>NA|TRBJ1-2|TRBV4-2|NA
TGTGCCAGCAGCCGACCGGAGGGCACTAACTATGGCTACACCTTC
CASSRPEGTNYGYTF
>NA|TRBJ1-1|TRBV5-5|NA
TGTGCCAGCAGTTTAGACGGGTTCACCACTGAAGCTTTCTTT
CASSLDGFTTEAFF
>NA|TRBJ2-7|TRBV25-1|NA
TGTGCCAGCAGTACAGGATACGAGCAGTACTTC
CASSTGYEQYF
>NA|TRBJ1-1|TRBV15|TRBD1
TGTGCCACCAGCAGAGTGAGAGGGACAGGGGGAGTAGTCACTGAAGCTTTCTTT
CATSRVRGTGGVVTEAFF
>NA|TRBJ1-2|TRBV2|NA
TGTGCCAGCAGTGAACCCAAAGGCGGTGGCTACACCTTC
CASSEPKGGGYTF
>NA|TRBJ2-3|TRBV6-1|NA
TGTGCCAGCAGGGGACTTTCCTCGTTGGATACGCAGTATTTT
CASRGLSSLDTQYF
>NA|TRBJ2-5|TRBV2|TRBD2
TGTGCCAGCAGTTGGCGGGGGGAAGAGACCCAGTACTTC
CASSWRGEETQYF
>NA|TRBJ2-6|TRBV10-3|TRBD2
TGTGCCACCGAGCACCCTTCTAGCGGGAGGGCCTCCGGGGCCAACGTCCTGACTTTC
CATEHPSSGRASGANVLTF
>NA|TRBJ1-5|TRBV7-9|NA
TGTGCCAGCAGCTTACAGGGACAGCCCCAGCATTTT
CASSLQGQPQHF
>once|TRBJ2-7|TRBV10-3|TRBD2
TGTGCCATCAGTGAGTCGACGGGGATAGCGGGAACCTACGAGCAGTACTTC
CAISESTGIAGTYEQYF
>NA|TRBJ2-3|TRBV5-1|NA
TGCGCCAGCAGCTCGGGACTCCACGGCACAGATACGCAGTATTTT
CASSSGLHGTDTQYF
>NA|TRBJ1-1|TRBV18|TRBD1
TGTGCCAGCTGCCCTACAGGGGACACTGAAGCTTTCTTT
CASCPTGDTEAFF
>NA|TRBJ1-1|TRBV30|NA
TGTGCCTGGAGTGTAGCGGGCAGCACTGAAGCTTTCTTT
CAWSVAGSTEAFF
>NA|TRBJ2-7|TRBV7-9|TRBD2
TGTGCCAGCAGCTTATTACGGGAGGGCCAGGGCGAGCAGTACTTC
CASSLLREGQGEQYF
>NA|TRBJ1-2|TRBV4-1|NA
TGCGCCAGCAGCACTTACTATGGCTACACCTTC
CASSTYYGYTF
>NA|TRBJ2-1|TRBV25-1|NA
TGTGCCAGCAGTGACATGGGGGGGCGTTACAATGAGCAGTTCTTC
CASSDMGGRYNEQFF
>NA|TRBJ2-5|TRBV19|NA
TGTGCCAGTAGTCGGACAGTCAACCAGGGAGAGACCCAGTACTTC
CASSRTVNQGETQYF
>NA|TRBJ1-1|TRBV7-2|NA
TGTGCCAGCAGCTTAGCGCGGGGCCAGATCACTGAAGCTTTCTTT
CASSLARGQITEAFF
>NA|TRBJ2-3|TRBV28|NA
TGTGCCAGCATGCTCGGGACAAACACAGATACGCAGTATTTT
CASMLGTNTDTQYF
>NA|TRBJ1-2|TRBV27|TRBD1
TGTGCCAGCAGTACTACAGGGGGCTATGGCTACACCTTC
CASSTTGGYGYTF
>NA|TRBJ2-3|TRBV9|NA
TGTGCCTCCAAGAGGAATGAGGATACGCAGTATTTT
CASKRNEDTQYF
>NA|TRBJ2-3|TRBV5-1|NA
TGCGCCAGCAGCTCCGACTTCCCTCGATCGGATACGCAGTATTTT
CASSSDFPRSDTQYF
>NA|TRBJ1-4|TRBV19|TRBD1
TGTGCCAGTACCCAGGGGGCCGGTAATGAAAAACTGTTTTTT
CASTQGAGNEKLFF
>NA|TRBJ1-5|TRBV18|NA
TGTGCCAGCTCACCACAGGGGAGCAATCAGCCCCAGCATTTT
CASSPQGSNQPQHF
>NA|TRBJ2-5|TRBV5-1|NA
TGCGCCAGCAGCTTGCCCCCTAGAGAAGAGACCCAGTACTTC
CASSLPPREETQYF
>NA|TRBJ2-5|TRBV9|TRBD2
TGTGCCAGCAGCGGATATACACTAGCGGGAGGAGTTACGGAGACCCAGTACTTC
CASSGYTLAGGVTETQYF
>NA|TRBJ1-1|TRBV4-1|TRBD1
TGCGCCAGCAGCCAAGGGGACAGGGGGATGAACACTGAAGCTTTCTTT
CASSQGDRGMNTEAFF
>once|TRBJ2-3|TRBV7-9|NA
TGTGCCAGCAGCGACAGATACCCTAGCACAGATACGCAGTATTTT
CASSDRYPSTDTQYF
>NA|TRBJ2-5|TRBV11-2|NA
TGTGCCAGCAGCTCGACGTATGGGGGAGGAGAGACCCAGTACTTC
CASSSTYGGGETQYF
>NA|TRBJ2-7|TRBV29-1|NA
TGCAGCGTTCGCGCGGGGGAGCAGTACTTC
CSVRAGEQYF
>NA|TRBJ2-2|TRBV11-2|TRBD2
TGTGCCAGACTAGCGGGAGCTAAAGGGGTGACCGGGGAGCTGTTTTTT
CARLAGAKGVTGELFF
>once|TRBJ1-5|TRBV2|TRBD1
TGTGCCAGCAGTGAAGCGCTGTGGGGGGACAGGGACTATACTAGCAATCAGCCCCAGCATTTT
CASSEALWGDRDYTSNQPQHF
>NA|TRBJ1-1|TRBV10-2|NA
TGCGCCAGCAGTACCCTCAGAGGGGGTGAAGCTTTCTTT
CASSTLRGGEAFF
>NA|TRBJ1-1|TRBV4-1|NA
TGCGCCAGCAGCCAAGGGGGCCGGTCGCGAGGCACTGAAGCTTTCTTT
CASSQGGRSRGTEAFF
>NA|TRBJ2-7|TRBV10-2|TRBD2
TGCGCCAGCAGATTAGCGGGGGTCTACGAGCAGTACTTC
CASRLAGVYEQYF
>once|TRBJ1-1|TRBV6-5|NA
TGTGCCAGCAGTTACGAGTTAGGGGGGAACACTGAAGCTTTCTTT
CASSYELGGNTEAFF
>NA|TRBJ2-4|TRBV19|NA
TGTGCCAGTAGTAGTGAGGCCAAAAACATTCAGTACTTC
CASSSEAKNIQYF
>NA|TRBJ1-1|TRBV10-2|NA
TGCGCCAGCAGTGGGAGACAGGCGGGAGAACCTGAAGCTTTCTTT
CASSGRQAGEPEAFF
>NA|TRBJ2-3|TRBV6-5|NA
TGTGCCAGCGGGGGGGGGCCCAGCACAGATACGCAGTATTTT
CASGGGPSTDTQYF
>NA|TRBJ2-1|TRBV13|NA
TGTGCCAGCAGCTTAAAATTGCCAGGCTACAATGAGCAGTTCTTC
CASSLKLPGYNEQFF
>NA|TRBJ2-5|TRBV2|NA
TGTGCCAGCAGTGAAGGAGCAGGCCAAGAGACCCAGTACTTC
CASSEGAGQETQYF
>NA|TRBJ1-6|TRBV28|NA
TGTGCCAGCAGTCTGACATACAGGGTGTCCAATTCACCCCTCCACTTT
CASSLTYRVSNSPLHF
>NA|TRBJ2-7|TRBV13|TRBD1
TGTGCCAGCAACTTAGACGGACAGGGAAGCGAGCAGTACTTC
CASNLDGQGSEQYF
>NA|TRBJ1-4|TRBV27|TRBD1
TGTGCCAGCAGTCCCAAGACAGGGTCAGTAAAACTGTTTTTT
CASSPKTGSVKLFF